One sample yielded the 26 T cell receptor beta chains listed below, sequenced in a study of T cell responses to AZD1222 COVID-19 vaccine. Sequencing used immunoSEQ multiplex PCR; TCRdb keeps in-frame clones, though not all of them. The table records fewer than 90,000 clones, 80% to 95% of them present only once. Here the sequenced sample was peripheral blood, taken 28 days after the second AZD1222 dose. Receptor source: an adult who received the AZD1222 COVID-19 vaccine.

The chain recombines TRBV28 with TRBJ1-2; 9 bases line up with TRBD1. CDR1 is MDHEN and CDR2 is SYDVKM in the germline V gene. The CDR3 is 12 residues long. Trimming took 9 bases from V and 7 from J; bases not matched to a gene: 6. This CDR3 is CASLQGARGYTF. CDR3 in DNA: TGTGCCAGTTTACAGGGGGCGCGTGGCTACACCTTC.

This chain connects TRBV19 to TRBJ1-5, with a tentative D call TRBD1 (6 bases). Germline V lookup: CDR1 LNHDA, CDR2 SQIVND (reference sequence). V lost 10 bases to trimming and J lost 1 base, with 17 bases between them. The CDR3 is 15 amino acids. The CDR3, as DNA: TGTGCCATCGCTCCCGGACAGATCAGCAATCAGCCCCAGCATTTT. The encoded protein is CAIAPGQISNQPQHF.

This clone was recorded at least ten times. CDR3 residues: CASSGVNGGNYNEQFF. The CDR3 region has the DNA TGCGCCAGCAGCGGGGTTAACGGGGGTAACTACAATGAGCAGTTCTTC. V is TRBV5-1 and J is TRBJ2-1; the D gene is possibly TRBD2 (6 bases). V was shortened by 4 bases and J by 3 bases, with 17 bases between the two germline ends. The CDR3 spans 16 residues. Germline V lookup: CDR1 SGHRS, CDR2 YFSETQ.

This chain links TRBV6-5 with TRBJ2-1; D may match TRBD1 or TRBD2 (5 bases each). The V gene lost 2 bases and the J gene lost 7 bases, with 15 bases spanning the gap. Germline CDR1 reads MNHEY; CDR2 reads SVGAGI. The length of the CDR3 is 15 residues. The CDR3 sequence is CASSYGSRGRNEQFF. CDR3 DNA: TGTGCCAGCAGTTACGGTAGCCGGGGACGGAATGAGCAGTTCTTC.

This chain uses TRBV18 with TRBJ2-7; TRBD2 agrees at 12 bases. V lost 5 bases and J lost 2; bases outside the gene matches: 7. The germline V gene encodes CDR1 KGHSH and CDR2 LQKENI. The CDR3 is made up of 16 amino acids. The CDR3 sequence is CASSSPTSGGPYEQYF. The CDR3 coding sequence is TGTGCCAGCTCATCCCCGACTAGCGGGGGCCCCTACGAGCAGTACTTC.

The chain has TRBV10-3 and TRBJ1-2; D is unresolved. Germline V gene lookup returns CDR1 ENHRY and CDR2 SYGVKD. The CDR3 has 14 residues. V was pared by 5 bases and J by 3 bases, with 13 bases between. The CDR3 spells CAISYDTRYYGYTF. The CDR3 DNA reads as TGTGCCATCAGTTACGACACACGCTACTATGGCTACACCTTC.

This sequence joins TRBV11-2 and TRBJ1-6; TRBD1 aligns across 9 bases. Looked up from germline, CDR1 is SGHAT and CDR2 is FQNNGV. The CDR3 runs 14 residues. V lost 6 bases and J lost 10; bases outside the gene matches: 7. As DNA, the CDR3 is TGTGCCAGCAGATCCGGGACAGGGTTATCACCCCTCCACTTT. Residues: CASRSGTGLSPLHF.

The chain uses TRBV28 and TRBJ1-5, with 10 bases lining up with TRBD1. CDR1 and CDR2 from the germline V gene are MDHEN and SYDVKM. The CDR3 extends over 16 amino acids. Unmatched junction bases numbered 8, after V lost 5 bases and J lost 4 bases. The CDR3 DNA is TGTGCCAGCAGTACCCGAGGACAGGGGGATAATCAGCCCCAGCATTTT. Protein: CASSTRGQGDNQPQHF.

This clone was seen just once. The V gene is TRBV6-1, the J gene TRBJ1-2; D perhaps matches TRBD1 (5 bases). CDR1 is MNHNS and CDR2 is SASEGT in the germline V gene. The CDR3 has 15 residues. Trimming left V 6 bases short and J 2 bases short, with 16 bases between. The CDR3 region is CASSQAGTGNYGYTF. The DNA of the CDR3 is TGTGCCAGCAGCCAAGCAGGGACTGGGAACTATGGCTACACCTTC.

Regarding this clone: The sample carries other DNA sequences with the same CDR3. This chain joins TRBV28 and TRBJ1-2; D is unclear. Trimming took 3 bases from V and 5 from J, leaving 4 bases between them. CDR3 size: 11 residues. Germline V lookup: CDR1 MDHEN, CDR2 SYDVKM. CDR3 bases: TGTGCCAGCAGTTTTGGGTATGGCTACACCTTC. Translation gives CASSFGYGYTF.

The chain uses TRBV12-5 and TRBJ2-3; TRBD1 is a possible D gene (5 bases). The germline CDR1 and CDR2 sequences are LGHNT and FRNRAP. The CDR3 has 14 residues. V lost 7 bases, J lost 0 bases, and 11 bases lay in between. The CDR3 DNA reads as TGTGCTAGTGCCCCGGACATTAGCACAGATACGCAGTATTTT. Its protein product is CASAPDISTDTQYF.

V gene TRBV21-1 combines with J gene TRBJ2-5. TRBV21-1 is a documented pseudogene. The CDR3 has 22 residues. CDR3 in DNA: TGTGCCAGCAGCAAAATTCTCGGGCGGGGCCGACACAGGGACCTGTACCAAGAGACCCAGTACTTC. Translation: CASSKILGRGRHRDLYQETQYF.

The V and J genes are TRBV11-2 and TRBJ2-5, with a weak D call TRBD1 (5 bases). This CDR3 has 13 residues. The V end was cut by 3 bases, the J end by 2 bases, with 7 bases between. CDR1 and CDR2 from the germline V gene are SGHAT and FQNNGV. CDR3 amino acids: CASSLQGQETQYF. The DNA for the CDR3 is TGTGCCAGCAGCTTGCAGGGTCAAGAGACCCAGTACTTC.

The chain recombines TRBV7-2 with TRBJ2-6; 8 nucleotides line up with TRBD1. The CDR3 totals 16 residues. Trimming removed 5 bases from V and 0 bases from J; junction bases left unmatched: 3. The V gene's germline CDR1 is SGHTA and CDR2 FQGNSA. CDR3 sequence (DNA): TGTGCCAGCAGCCGGACAGGGAACTCTGGGGCCAACGTCCTGACTTTC. It is translated as CASSRTGNSGANVLTF.

The CDR3 nucleotides are TGTGCCAGCAGCGTAGGGGACAGGGGATCTAACTATGGCTACACCTTC. This sequence encodes CASSVGDRGSNYGYTF. The chain couples TRBV9 to TRBJ1-2; 10 positions agree with TRBD1. V was pared by 0 bases and J by 0 bases, with 2 bases of the junction left unmatched. This CDR3 is built from 16 residues. Germline-derived CDR1 and CDR2 are SGDLS and YYNGEE.

The chain carries TRBV10-3 and TRBJ1-2, with a tentative D call TRBD1 (6 bases). This CDR3 has 13 amino acids. The V end lost 5 bases, the J end lost 2 bases, and 9 bases lay between the germline ends. Germline V lookup: CDR1 ENHRY, CDR2 SYGVKD. The CDR3 DNA follows: TGTGCCATCAGTTTAGGGGGGAACTATGGCTACACCTTC. Protein product: CAISLGGNYGYTF.

This clone was counted once. The V gene is TRBV7-6, the J gene TRBJ1-1; 7 nucleotides align to TRBD1. This CDR3 contains 15 residues. Germline values: CDR1 SGHVS, CDR2 FNYEAQ. Trimming cost V 1 base and J 5 bases; bases outside gene matches: 7. This CDR3 is CASSLGLRGRTEAFF. DNA of the CDR3: TGTGCCAGCAGCTTAGGTCTGAGGGGGCGGACTGAAGCTTTCTTT.

This chain uses TRBV10-3 with TRBJ2-7; TRBD1 aligns across 8 bases. Germline lookup yields CDR1 ENHRY and CDR2 SYGVKD. The CDR3 has 12 amino acids. V lost 4 bases, J lost 9 bases, and 5 bases stayed unmatched. CDR3 amino acids: CAISADRGRQYF. CDR3 bases: TGTGCCATCAGTGCAGACAGGGGCCGGCAGTACTTC.

The CDR3 loop is CATSRAGQGGTGELFF. The CDR3 nucleotides read TGTGCCACCAGCAGAGCGGGACAGGGTGGCACCGGGGAGCTGTTTTTT. The chain carries TRBV15 and TRBJ2-2, with 9 bases that match TRBD1. The V gene end was trimmed by 1 base and the J gene end by 4 bases; junction bases not matched to a gene: 4. Germline-derived CDR1 and CDR2 are LNHNV and YYDKDF (reference sequence). The CDR3 totals 16 residues.

The chain links TRBV3-1 (or the pseudogene TRBV3-2) to TRBJ2-1; D possibly corresponds to TRBD1 (5 bases). The CDR3 extends over 14 amino acids. Germline values: CDR1 LGHDT, CDR2 YNNKEL (reference sequence). V dropped 4 bases and J dropped 9 bases, with 16 bases sitting between them. In DNA form, the CDR3 reads TGTGCCAGCAGCCCAGGTTTTGGGGCAGGTGAGCAGTTCTTC. Translated, it gives CASSPGFGAGEQFF.

The chain uses TRBV9 and TRBJ2-2; D may be TRBD2 (6 bases). The CDR3 spans 16 residues. Germline CDR1 SGDLS, CDR2 YYNGEE. V was clipped by 1 base and J by 2 bases, with 12 bases between them. As DNA, the CDR3 is TGTGCCAGCAGCGTAAGGAGGGACCCCAACACCGGGGAGCTGTTTTTT. It translates to CASSVRRDPNTGELFF.

The chain has TRBV5-5 and TRBJ2-7; D gene ambiguous. In germline, CDR1 is SGHKS, CDR2 YYEKEE (reference sequence). Trimming shortened V by 1 base and J by 0 bases, and 8 bases separated the two germline ends. The CDR3 is made up of 14 amino acids. The DNA of the CDR3 is TGTGCCAGCAGCTTGTACTTCAGCTCCTACGAGCAGTACTTC. Its translation is CASSLYFSSYEQYF.

The J gene is TRBJ2-1, the V gene TRBV19; tentative D call: TRBD1 (5 bases). Germline lookup yields CDR1 LNHDA and CDR2 SQIVND (reference sequence). The CDR3 spans 13 residues. Trimming left V 4 bases short and J 9 bases short, with 13 bases between. CDR3 region: CASSKQGETEQFF. The CDR3 DNA reads as TGTGCCAGTAGTAAGCAGGGCGAGACTGAGCAGTTCTTC.

The V gene is TRBV30, the J gene TRBJ2-7, with 9 bases aligning to TRBD1. CDR1 GTSNPN and CDR2 SVGIG come from the germline V gene (reference sequence). Trimming removed 3 bases from V and 4 bases from J; junction bases left unmatched: 7. The CDR3 runs to 14 residues. The CDR3 sequence is CAWSLGQGIYEQYF. For the CDR3, the DNA is TGTGCCTGGAGCCTGGGACAGGGAATATACGAGCAGTACTTC.

The J gene is TRBJ2-4, the V gene TRBV19; a weak D match, TRBD1 (6 bases). The germline gives CDR1 LNHDA, CDR2 SQIVND (reference sequence). V lost 1 base, J lost 7 bases, and 14 bases lay in between. The CDR3 totals 15 residues. CDR3 residues: CASSIGWQGINIQYF. The CDR3 DNA reads as TGTGCCAGTAGTATAGGGTGGCAGGGGATCAACATTCAGTACTTC.

This sequence joins TRBV12-3 or TRBV12-4 and TRBJ1-1; D is ambiguous. The CDR3 covers 12 residues. Trimming pared 6 bases from V and 13 bases from J, leaving 18 bases between. CDR3 region: CASRGMWSYGFF. The CDR3 bases are TGTGCCAGCAGGGGCATGTGGAGTTATGGTTTCTTT.